This paragraph reports one T cell receptor beta chain. Its antigen is unknown. V dropped 4 bases and J dropped 6 bases, with 10 bases sitting between them. Germline V CDR1 and CDR2: SQVTM, ANQGSEA. The CDR3 length is 12 residues. This record comes from a study of shared clonotypes between healthy human individuals. Study results and limitations: Memory subsets had estimated richness that was generally smaller than that of naive subsets. Against clonotypes common to all four donors, non-shared ones had lower generation probabilities.

Methods used by the authors: Junction-only sequences without quality scores came from ImmunoSEQ, so filtering differed. TCRdb's copy holds only in-frame clones and misses some; the assay was immunoSEQ multiplex PCR. D and trimming come from the DNA, and the V and J calls and clone size come from that table. This table has millions of clones, about 95% appearing once. The receptor was derived from a man between 18 and 29 years old in good health. The sequenced sample consisted of naive CD4+ T cells sorted from blood. Subset here: CD45RA+ positively selected. V and J are TRBV29-1 and TRBJ2-1; D is perhaps TRBD1 (5 bases). The DNA for the CDR3 is TGCAGCGTTGGGGCAGGGCTCAATGAGCAGTTCTTC. Amino acids: CSVGAGLNEQFF.